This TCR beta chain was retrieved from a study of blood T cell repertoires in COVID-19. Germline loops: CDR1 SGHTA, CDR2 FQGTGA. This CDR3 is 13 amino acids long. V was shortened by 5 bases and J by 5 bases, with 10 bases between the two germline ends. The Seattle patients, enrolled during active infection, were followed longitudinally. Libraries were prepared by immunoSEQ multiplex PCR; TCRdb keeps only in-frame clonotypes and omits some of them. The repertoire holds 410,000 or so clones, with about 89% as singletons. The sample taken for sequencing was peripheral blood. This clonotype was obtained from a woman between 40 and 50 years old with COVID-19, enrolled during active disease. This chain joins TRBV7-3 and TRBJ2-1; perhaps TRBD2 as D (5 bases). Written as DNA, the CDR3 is TGTGCCAGCAGCATCGACGGGAACAATGAGCAGTTCTTC. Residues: CASSIDGNNEQFF.